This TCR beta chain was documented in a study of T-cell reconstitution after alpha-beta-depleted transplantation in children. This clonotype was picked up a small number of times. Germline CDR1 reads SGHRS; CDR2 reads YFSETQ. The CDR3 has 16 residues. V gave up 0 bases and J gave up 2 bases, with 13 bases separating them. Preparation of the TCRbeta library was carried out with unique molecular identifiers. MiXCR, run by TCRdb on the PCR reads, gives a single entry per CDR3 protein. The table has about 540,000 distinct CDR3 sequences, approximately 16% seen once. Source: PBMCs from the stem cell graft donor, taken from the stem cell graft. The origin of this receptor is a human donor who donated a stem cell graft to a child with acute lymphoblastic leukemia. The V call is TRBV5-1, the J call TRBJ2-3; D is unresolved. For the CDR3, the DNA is TGCGCCAGCAGCTTGGGTGTTAGCTCTGACACAGATACGCAGTATTTT. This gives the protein CASSLGVSSDTDTQYF.